The rows below give T cell receptor beta chains drawn from one sample of a study of cytotoxic CD8 clonotypes in ibrutinib-treated CLL. Method: immunoSEQ multiplex PCR; TCRdb's copy keeps in-frame clones and lacks some. The table lists about 150,000 clones, about 78% of them singletons. The source material was PBMCs, sampled after 24 months of ibrutinib treatment. The origin of the receptors is a human donor with chronic lymphocytic leukemia. The CDR3 runs from the conserved cysteine through the conserved F or W. A D gene is named only where the DNA matches it firmly. Size tells how often a clone was seen (once, few, many) or the class of an expanded clone, and some rows leave it out.

d_call	v_call	clone_size	j_call	cdr3_aa	cdr3_nt
TRBD1	TRBV5-6	.	TRBJ1-2	CASSLGDRIHGYTF	TGTGCCAGCAGCTTGGGGGACAGGATCCATGGCTACACCTTC
TRBD2	TRBV11-2	once	TRBJ2-1	CAWEGPEGNEQFF	TGTGCCTGGGAGGGCCCTGAGGGCAATGAGCAGTTCTTC
.	TRBV2	.	TRBJ2-1	CASSEPGKGHNEQFF	TGTGCCAGCAGTGAACCGGGCAAAGGGCACAATGAGCAGTTCTTC
.	TRBV18	once	TRBJ1-2	CASSPLQGDYGYTF	TGTGCCAGCTCACCCCTACAAGGGGACTATGGCTACACCTTC
.	TRBV7-2	.	TRBJ2-1	CASSPPGVPQFF	TGTGCCAGCAGTCCCCCCGGGGTCCCGCAGTTCTTC
TRBD1	TRBV5-1	.	TRBJ2-3	CASSKGQEADTQYF	TGCGCCAGCAGCAAGGGACAGGAGGCAGATACGCAGTATTTT
.	TRBV6-1	few	TRBJ1-2	CASSPQGNGNYGYTF	TGTGCCAGCAGTCCCCAGGGGAACGGCAACTATGGCTACACCTTC
.	TRBV19	.	TRBJ1-1	CATRSHRRMNTEAFF	TGTGCCACCCGCTCCCACAGGAGGATGAACACTGAAGCTTTCTTT
TRBD2	TRBV11-3	.	TRBJ2-1	CASSSRTSGPNEQFF	TGTGCCAGCAGCTCCCGGACTAGCGGTCCCAATGAGCAGTTCTTC
TRBD1	TRBV7-9	.	TRBJ1-2	CASSEGQAPTYGYTF	TGTGCCAGCAGCGAGGGACAGGCGCCAACCTATGGCTACACCTTC
.	TRBV29-1	.	TRBJ2-2	CSVRVPGGGELFF	TGCAGCGTCCGGGTCCCCGGGGGCGGGGAGCTGTTTTTT
TRBD1	TRBV15	.	TRBJ2-2	CATSRDTRGLAGELFF	TGTGCCACCAGCAGAGATACTAGGGGGCTAGCCGGGGAGCTGTTTTTT
.	TRBV7-2	.	TRBJ1-1	CASSPGPGTEAFF	TGTGCCAGCAGCCCCGGGCCGGGTACTGAAGCTTTCTTT
TRBD2	TRBV6-5	.	TRBJ2-5	CASSRGSLQETQYF	TGTGCCAGCAGTCGCGGGAGTCTGCAAGAGACCCAGTACTTC
.	TRBV5-1	.	TRBJ2-5	CASSNGLGGETQYF	TGCGCCAGCAGCAACGGACTGGGTGGCGAGACCCAGTACTTC
TRBD2	TRBV5-4	.	TRBJ2-1	CASSLAGPSGPHNEQFF	TGTGCCAGCAGCTTGGCCGGGCCTAGCGGGCCCCACAATGAGCAGTTCTTC
TRBD1	TRBV27	.	TRBJ1-3	CASSLDSTGKGSGNTIYF	TGTGCCAGCAGTTTAGATTCGACAGGGAAAGGATCTGGAAACACCATATATTTT
.	TRBV6-5	.	TRBJ1-1	CASSYTGPNTEAFF	TGTGCCAGCAGTTACACAGGGCCGAACACTGAAGCTTTCTTT
.	TRBV7-9	.	TRBJ1-2	CASSLPVNYGYTF	TGTGCCAGCAGCTTACCAGTAAACTATGGCTACACCTTC
.	TRBV6-5	once	TRBJ2-7	CASSNPGFEQYF	TGTGCCAGCAGCAACCCGGGGTTCGAGCAGTACTTC
.	TRBV25-1	once	TRBJ1-1	CASSELRNTEAFF	TGTGCCAGCAGTGAATTACGGAACACTGAAGCTTTCTTT
TRBD1	TRBV18	.	TRBJ1-1	CASSLGTGLNTEAFF	TGTGCCAGCTCACTGGGGACAGGACTGAACACTGAAGCTTTCTTT
.	TRBV5-1	.	TRBJ1-1	CASSFGPGRTEAFF	.
.	TRBV12-5	.	TRBJ1-5	CASGLGGSNQPQHF	TGTGCTAGTGGTTTGGGGGGTAGCAATCAGCCCCAGCATTTT
.	TRBV5-1	.	TRBJ2-3	CASSLGAVGADTQYF	TGCGCCAGCAGCTTGGGGGCCGTTGGGGCAGATACGCAGTATTTT
.	TRBV7-3	once	TRBJ2-1	CATSRDSGSYNEQFF	TGTGCCACCTCAAGAGATAGTGGCTCCTACAATGAGCAGTTCTTC
.	TRBV6-8	.	TRBJ2-1	CATLWLPRRGQFF	TGTGCCACCCTATGGCTCCCACGGCGGGGGCAGTTCTTC
.	TRBV11-2	once	TRBJ1-4	CASSQAHVGKLFF	TGTGCCAGCAGCCAGGCCCACGTGGGGAAACTGTTTTTT
.	TRBV5-1	once	TRBJ1-3	CASSSGNDPNSGNTIYF	TGCGCCAGCAGCTCGGGGAATGATCCCAACTCTGGAAACACCATATATTTT
.	TRBV14	few	TRBJ2-2	CASSQVSGELFF	TGTGCCAGCAGCCAAGTGTCCGGGGAGCTGTTTTTT
TRBD1	TRBV18	.	TRBJ2-6	CASSPFGTGSSGANVLTF	TGTGCCAGCTCACCATTCGGGACAGGGAGCTCTGGGGCCAACGTCCTGACTTTC
TRBD1	TRBV7-2	.	TRBJ1-2	CASSVRQGRDGYTF	TGTGCCAGCAGCGTACGACAGGGGAGGGATGGCTACACCTTC
TRBD1	TRBV5-1	.	TRBJ2-3	CASSPGQGGDTQYF	TGCGCCAGCAGCCCGGGACAGGGGGGAGATACGCAGTATTTT
.	TRBV10-3	many	TRBJ2-1	CAILASLGNEQFF	TGTGCCATCTTGGCCTCCTTGGGGAATGAGCAGTTCTTC
TRBD1	TRBV6-1	.	TRBJ2-7	CASSPTGAEQYF	TGTGCCAGCAGCCCCACAGGGGCCGAGCAGTACTTC
TRBD1	TRBV6-5	few	TRBJ2-3	CASSPTGTGVDTQYF	TGTGCCAGCAGCCCCACCGGGACAGGTGTGGATACGCAGTATTTT
TRBD2	TRBV13	.	TRBJ2-7	CASSRGSRSYEQYF	TGTGCCAGCAGCCGCGGGAGTCGATCCTACGAGCAGTACTTC
.	TRBV4-1	.	TRBJ2-2	CASSQDLGELFF	TGCGCCAGCAGCCAAGACCTCGGGGAGCTGTTTTTT
TRBD1	TRBV18	.	TRBJ2-3	CASSPGQSTDTQYF	TGTGCCAGCTCACCGGGACAGAGCACAGATACGCAGTATTTT
.	TRBV25-1	.	TRBJ1-4	CASSEQAGEKLFF	TGTGCCAGCAGTGAGCAGGCAGGCGAAAAACTGTTTTTT
TRBD1	TRBV5-5	.	TRBJ1-2	CASSPGTGGDGYTF	TGTGCCAGCAGCCCCGGGACAGGGGGCGATGGCTACACCTTC
TRBD2	TRBV30	.	TRBJ2-1	CAWSMPPGLAGGPAYNEQFF	TGTGCCTGGAGTATGCCCCCGGGACTAGCGGGAGGGCCGGCCTACAATGAGCAGTTCTTC
.	TRBV6-5	.	TRBJ2-3	CASRPGGPLTDTQYF	TGTGCCAGCAGGCCCGGGGGGCCGCTCACAGATACGCAGTATTTT
.	TRBV7-8	few	TRBJ2-7	CASSATGLGQYF	TGTGCCAGCAGCGCCACAGGCTTGGGGCAGTACTTC
TRBD2	TRBV28	.	TRBJ2-7	CASSPLRGRAYEQYF	TGTGCCAGCAGCCCACTTCGGGGGAGGGCCTACGAGCAGTACTTC
.	TRBV7-9	many	TRBJ2-3	CASSLGGARDTQYF	TGTGCCAGCAGCTTAGGTGGGGCCCGGGATACGCAGTATTTT
.	TRBV4-2	once	TRBJ2-7	CASSQGPGDHEQYF	TGTGCCAGCAGCCAAGGGCCAGGGGACCACGAGCAGTACTTC
.	TRBV7-3	.	TRBJ2-7	CASSLAGGPHEQYF	TGTGCCAGCAGCTTAGCCGGGGGCCCCCACGAGCAGTACTTC
.	TRBV19	.	TRBJ1-5	CASSIASHRQPQHF	TGTGCCAGTAGTATAGCCTCGCACCGGCAGCCCCAGCATTTT
TRBD1	TRBV5-1	.	TRBJ1-1	CASSLYRGATEAFF	TGCGCCAGCAGCTTGTACAGGGGTGCAACTGAAGCTTTCTTT
TRBD1	TRBV7-2	.	TRBJ2-1	CASSLGAGGNEQFF	TGTGCCAGCAGCTTAGGCGCAGGGGGCAATGAGCAGTTCTTC
TRBD2	TRBV4-2	.	TRBJ2-7	CASSQETPGLAGGSYEQYF	TGTGCCAGCAGCCAAGAAACTCCGGGACTAGCGGGAGGGTCCTACGAGCAGTACTTC